In its sample, the clone carrying this T cell receptor beta chain was seen a few times. These data originate in a study of T cells in Graves' hyperthyroidism and ophthalmopathy. Looked up from germline, CDR1 is MDHEN and CDR2 is SYDVKM. The CDR3 has 13 residues. With 6 bases removed from V and 5 bases from J, the gap between germline ends came to 11 bases. TCR beta CDR3 region amplification was performed from RNA transcripts. RT-PCR in the first round (using the HTBI primer set) targeted the TCR CDR3. Using its own MiXCR run on the multiplex PCR reads, TCRdb lists one record per CDR3 protein. The sample holds over 350,000 distinct CDR3 sequences, more than 13% seen once.

Material for sequencing was blood. The sequence came from a man aged 45-65 years with Graves' ophthalmopathy. The J gene is TRBJ2-1, the V gene TRBV28; no reliable D call. CDR3 loop: CASRMSLNNEQFF. The DNA for the CDR3 is TGTGCCAGCAGAATGTCCCTAAACAATGAGCAGTTCTTC.